The 21 T cell receptor beta chains below all came from one sample that was sequenced in a study of T-cell reconstitution after alpha-beta-depleted transplantation in children listed by TCRdb under 2016. In light of the paper, this sample's treatment or condition label describes: allogeneic hematopoietic cell transplantation with graft depleted of TCRalphabeta T cells and CD19 B cells. The method was PCR. Sequencing took place on an Illumina HiSeq 2500. To normalize quantification of the TCRbeta repertoire, the TCR libraries were built with molecular barcoding that relied on unique molecular identifiers. TCRdb cleaned the public reads at Q25 with fastp, built clones with MiXCR and kept in-frame beta chains. Rows matching on CDR3 protein sequence are summarized as one entry with the most common DNA and genes. Counted in this sample were approximately 130,000 distinct CDR3 sequences; 8% to 10% of them appeared once. Together, the top ten hold 24% of the sample.

The starting material was PBMCs, mostly from graft donor cells, obtained 180 days after TCRalphabeta/CD19-depleted stem cell transplant. The receptors were gathered from a girl under three years old who had a stem cell transplant for combined immunodeficiency, so the T cells may come from the graft donor.

This clonotype has a handful of counts. The chain has TRBV29-1 and TRBJ2-2; no firm D call. From germline, CDR1 is SQVTM and CDR2 ANQGSEA. The length of the CDR3 is 12 residues. V was clipped by 6 bases and J by 5 bases, with 10 bases between them. CDR3: CSVLLLTGELFF. The CDR3 DNA reads as TGCAGCGTCCTCTTGCTGACCGGGGAGCTGTTTTTT.

This clonotype was found a few times. This chain connects TRBV7-2 to TRBJ2-2; 8 nucleotides agree with TRBD2. This CDR3 spans 17 amino acids. The V gene's germline CDR1 is SGHTA and CDR2 FQGNSA. Trimming took 6 bases from V and 4 from J; bases not matched to a gene: 13. The CDR3 protein is CASSLDGGAVFTGELFF. The CDR3 DNA follows: TGTGCCAGCAGTCTAGACGGGGGGGCAGTCTTCACCGGGGAGCTGTTTTTT.

Written as DNA, the CDR3 is TGTGCCATCAGTGAAGGGACAGCGAATCAGCCCCAGCATTTT. Protein: CAISEGTANQPQHF. The V call is TRBV10-3, the J call TRBJ1-5; 7 bases align to TRBD1. Germline CDR1 reads ENHRY; CDR2 reads SYGVKD. CDR3 size: 14 residues. The V gene end was trimmed by 3 bases and the J gene end by 4 bases; junction bases not matched to a gene: 3.

This clonotype occurred many times. The chain has TRBV29-1 and TRBJ1-2; no definite D call. CDR3 length equals 13 residues. Germline V gene lookup returns CDR1 SQVTM and CDR2 ANQGSEA. The V and J ends lost 4 bases and 7 bases respectively, with 16 bases between them. The chain's CDR3 is CSVGQPLGGGYTF. CDR3 in DNA: TGCAGCGTTGGGCAGCCCCTCGGCGGTGGCTACACCTTC. Together with reference TRBV29-1 and TRBJ1-2, the CDR3 gives the full variable domain: SAVISQKPSRDICQRGTSLTIQCQVDSQVTMMFWYRQQPGQSLTLIATANQGSEATYESGFVIDKFPISRPNLTFSTLTVSNMSPEDSSIYLCSVGQPLGGGYTFGSGTRLTVV.

This clonotype was counted only a few times. This chain connects TRBV24-1 to TRBJ2-5, with D possibly being TRBD2 (6 bases). Germline V gene lookup returns CDR1 KGHDR and CDR2 SFDVKD. With 0 bases removed from V and 5 bases from J, the gap between germline ends came to 12 bases. This CDR3 region has 15 residues. Here the CDR3 DNA reads TGTGCCACCAGTGATTTGGTCCGTGGGAGGGAGACCCAGTACTTC. The encoded protein is CATSDLVRGRETQYF.

This clonotype was picked up a small number of times. The gene calls are TRBV7-2 and TRBJ1-4; D is unclear. Trimming took off 3 bases at V and 4 bases at J, with 9 bases between the two ends. The germline gives CDR1 SGHTA, CDR2 FQGNSA. The CDR3 is made up of 14 amino acids. In DNA form, the CDR3 reads TGTGCCAGCAGCTTTAGTCCGCTTAATGAAAAACTGTTTTTT. Translating it yields CASSFSPLNEKLFF.

A few counts support this clonotype. This chain links TRBV7-8 with TRBJ2-7; 9 nucleotides match TRBD1. CDR3 length equals 16 residues. V dropped 1 base and J dropped 1; count of bases not matched to a gene: 5. Germline CDR1 reads SGHVS; CDR2 reads FQNEAQ. Here the CDR3 reads CASSLGYRGQSYEQYF. In DNA, the CDR3 is TGTGCCAGCAGCTTAGGTTACAGGGGGCAGTCCTACGAGCAGTACTTC.

This clonotype was counted a few times. A junction boundary mismatches the germline segment, possibly from a read error. The chain is built from TRBV12-3 or TRBV12-4 and TRBJ2-5; possible D gene TRBD1, 5 bases. This CDR3 spans 16 amino acids. CDR3 protein: CASSLDRQFSGETQYF. The CDR3 bases are TGTGCCAGCAGCTTAGACCGACAGTTCTCGGGAGAGACCCAGTACTTC.

This clonotype was found a few times. The V and J genes are TRBV20-1 and TRBJ1-6, with D tentatively TRBD1 (6 bases). The V gene lost 1 base and the J gene lost 8 bases, with 12 bases spanning the gap. This CDR3 spans 14 amino acids. The V gene's germline CDR1 is DFQATT and CDR2 SNEGSKA (reference sequence). The CDR3 reads CSARVGKGDSPLHF. The CDR3 nucleotides are TGCAGTGCTAGAGTGGGAAAGGGGGATTCACCCCTCCACTTT.

The chain employs TRBV5-4 and TRBJ2-5, with D perhaps TRBD1 (6 bases). Germline V lookup: CDR1 SGHNT, CDR2 YYREEE (reference sequence). The CDR3 is made up of 15 amino acids. Trimming cost V 0 bases and J 1 base, with 10 bases left between them. For the CDR3, the DNA is TGTGCCAGCAGCTTGGCCCAGGGGCCCCAAGAGACCCAGTACTTC. This translates into CASSLAQGPQETQYF.

This clonotype was detected a few times. The chain joins TRBV12-3 or TRBV12-4 to TRBJ1-4; a possible D gene is TRBD1 (6 bases). The CDR3 extends over 13 amino acids. Trimming removed 10 bases from V and 8 bases from J, with 17 bases in between. CDR3 bases: TGTGCCACAGGGATGGGGGCAGGGGAAAAACTGTTTTTT. Amino acid sequence: CATGMGAGEKLFF.

As regards this clonotype: This sequence may be a read error, since a much larger clone differs from it by one base. The V gene is TRBV5-1, the J gene TRBJ2-7; TRBD2 agrees at 12 bases. The DNA matches TRBJ2-1 better at its end, which makes the J call doubtful. There are 17 residues in the CDR3. CDR1 is SGHRS, CDR2 YFSETQ, per germline. The CDR3 DNA reads TGCGCCAGCAGCTTCGGACTAGCGGGATTCAGCTCCTACGAGCAGTTCTTC. Amino acid sequence: CASSFGLAGFSSYEQFF.

The sample holds a few counts of this clonotype. The rearrangement uses TRBV4-3 and TRBJ1-5; D gene uncertain. The CDR3 is made up of 14 amino acids. Trimming pared 0 bases from V and 2 bases from J, leaving 5 bases between. CDR1 LGHNA and CDR2 YSLEER come from the germline V gene. For the CDR3, the DNA is TGCGCCAGCAGCCAAGATTTGGGCAATCAGCCCCAGCATTTT. Protein product: CASSQDLGNQPQHF.

This sequence joins TRBV7-8 and TRBJ2-1; D unclear. V was trimmed by 1 base and J by 7 bases, leaving 14 bases between them. CDR3 length: 15 amino acids. Per the germline V gene, CDR1 is SGHVS and CDR2 is FQNEAQ. The CDR3 here is CASSLDYASRNEQFF. For the CDR3, the DNA is TGTGCCAGCAGCTTAGATTATGCGTCGAGGAATGAGCAGTTCTTC.

This clonotype was found a few times. This rearrangement joins TRBV7-9 to TRBJ2-7, with D possibly being TRBD2 (5 bases). Germline CDR1 is SEHNR and CDR2 is FQNEAQ (reference sequence). There are 12 residues in the CDR3. The V gene lost 8 bases and the J gene lost 1 base, with 9 bases spanning the gap. The CDR3 loop is CASGSISYEQYF. The DNA for the CDR3 is TGTGCCAGCGGGAGTATTTCCTACGAGCAGTACTTC.

This rearrangement joins TRBV10-3 to TRBJ2-1; perhaps D is TRBD1 or TRBD2 (5 bases each). The V and J ends lost 6 bases and 6 bases respectively, with 18 bases between them. The CDR3 sequence is 15 residues long. Germline-derived CDR1 and CDR2 are ENHRY and SYGVKD. CDR3 amino acids: CAISNPGLGGNEQFF. Written as DNA, the CDR3 is TGTGCCATCAGCAATCCGGGCCTTGGGGGCAATGAGCAGTTCTTC.

The rearrangement links TRBV7-3 to TRBJ2-2; 8 nucleotides agree with TRBD2. The V and J ends lost 5 bases and 7 bases, in that order; junction bases with no gene match: 9. The V gene's germline CDR1 is SGHTA and CDR2 FQGTGA. The CDR3 extends over 15 amino acids. The chain's CDR3 is CASSPTGGDGGELFF. The CDR3 region has the DNA TGTGCCAGCAGCCCTACGGGGGGGGACGGCGGGGAGCTGTTTTTT.

This clonotype was counted at least ten times. The chain couples TRBV7-2 to TRBJ1-4, with unresolved D. Germline V gene lookup returns CDR1 SGHTA and CDR2 FQGNSA. This CDR3 contains 14 residues. V lost 4 bases to trimming and J lost 8 bases, with 14 bases between them. This CDR3 reads CASSSREPREKLFF. The CDR3 coding sequence is TGTGCCAGCAGCTCCCGGGAGCCTCGAGAAAAACTGTTTTTT.

The chain couples TRBV7-2 to TRBJ1-6, with D uncertain. Trimming shortened V by 5 bases and J by 9 bases, and 17 bases separated the two germline ends. The CDR3 sequence is 15 residues long. CDR1 SGHTA and CDR2 FQGNSA come from the germline V gene. CDR3 sequence (DNA): TGTGCCAGCAGCCAAGTGATGGAAGGAGTTTCACCCCTCCACTTT. Its translation is CASSQVMEGVSPLHF.

At least ten counts were recorded for this clonotype. This chain joins TRBV6-2 or TRBV6-3 and TRBJ1-5, with D tentatively TRBD1 (5 bases). The germline CDR1 and CDR2 sequences are MNHEY and SVGEGT. The CDR3 is 11 amino acids. The V end was cut by 5 bases, the J end by 9 bases, with 8 bases between. Here the CDR3 DNA reads TGTGCCAGCAGTGCTACAGGGCCCCAGCATTTT. Protein sequence: CASSATGPQHF.

The chain carries TRBV7-9 and TRBJ2-2; TRBD1 agrees at 11 bases. Looked up from germline, CDR1 is SEHNR and CDR2 is FQNEAQ (reference sequence). This CDR3 region has 20 residues. With V trimmed by 10 bases and J by 6 bases, 25 bases remained unmatched. The CDR3 coding sequence is TGTGCCATTCGGGGGACCCCGGACAGGGGGCGATCGAATCGGCCCGGGGAGCTGTTTTTT. Protein: CAIRGTPDRGRSNRPGELFF.